This T cell receptor (beta chain) was identified during a study of CD8+ T cells in alopecia areata listed by TCRdb under 2018. Background on the whole study: The treated patients, all with moderate-to-severe alopecia areata, were enrolled in an open-label pilot trial of oral tofacitinib given at 5 to 10 mg twice daily. RNA came from the PAXgene miRNA kit for fixed scalp, the miRNeasy kit for PBMCs, and the RNeasy kit for mouse skin. High-throughput TCRbeta sequencing was used to examine T cell clonal expansion in alopecia areata in both the C3H/HeJ mouse model and human patients. Tofacitinib was given for 6 to 18 months, followed by 6 months of follow-up off drug to assess delayed response and recurrence. Tofacitinib-treated patients had biopsies at baseline and at 4 and 24 weeks of treatment, with a later scalp biopsy in several patients. On the human side, TCRbeta sequencing was run on scalp tissue and on sorted CD4+ and CD8+ peripheral blood T cells from healthy controls and from alopecia areata patients with either patchy or totalis/universalis disease. Scalp clonality was compared among normal scalp (n=4), patchy alopecia areata scalp (n=8), and alopecia totalis/universalis scalp (n=8). TCRbeta CDR3 regions were amplified by immunoSEQ multiplex PCR using 35 Vbeta forward and 13 Jbeta reverse primers. Broader findings and caveats from the paper: Resident alphabeta T cells in normal human skin are also sequenced, complicating scalp TCR repertoire analysis, unlike mouse skin dominated by gammadelta T cells. Lesional scalp, especially in alopecia totalis/universalis, showed higher clonality and more expanded CD8+ clones than normal scalp, suggesting antigenic drive. Compared with mice, TCR sequences shared between patients were less clear, possibly partly because of HLA diversity across the patient population.

Library method: the immunoSEQ multiplex PCR assay. To provide template for TCR sequencing, every sample had RNA extracted and reverse transcribed into cDNA. First-strand cDNA was synthesized with SuperScript III using a 2:1 mix of oligo-dT and random hexamers. Amplification bias was assessed with a synthetic immune receptor repertoire, and residual bias was removed computationally. The authors' pipeline ran thus. After raw reads were preprocessed to remove errors, the CDR3 was defined following IMGT conventions as running from the conserved cysteine to phenylalanine. Clonality was computed by normalizing Shannon entropy by log2 of the number of productive unique TCRs and subtracting the result from 1. CD4 or CD8 identity of scalp clones was inferred by cross-referencing scalp TCRbeta sequences with sorted blood CD4 and CD8 repertoires. TCRdb limited this immuneACCESS table to in-frame rearrangements with V and J called. A share of clones is missing; checked studies link under half to unresolved V genes, and the rest is unexplained. V, J and clone size are taken as reported in that table, and D and trimming were inferred from the DNA itself. In all, the sample holds hundreds of thousands of clones, and about two thirds of those were seen once. In total, the top ten clones hold about 1.3% of the sample.

This clone was found a few times. Its antigen is still unknown. Per-base qualities were not stored, and no clone one base away is much larger. What this sample's time point label stands for: baseline before oral tofacitinib. Lesional scalp punch biopsies and peripheral blood were collected from alopecia areata patients. PBMCs were isolated by density centrifugation and stained for CD3, CD4 and CD8, after which CD4+ and CD8+ T cells were sorted on a FACSAria. The origin of this receptor is a human donor with alopecia areata. The sample consisted of CD4+ T cells sorted from blood, taken at week 0.

The CDR3: CASSSTGKDEKLFF. The DNA sequence is as follows: TGTGCCAGCAGCTCGACAGGGAAGGACGAAAAACTGTTTTTT. The rearrangement combines TRBV5-6 with TRBJ1-4, and TRBD1 matches 7 of the central bases. The CDR3 goes from the cysteine to the phenylalanine over 14 residues. This entry keeps only the CDR3 DNA: 42 bases, framed from base 1. Via the germline V gene, CDR1 is SGHDT and CDR2 YYEEEE. Trimming leaves V shorter by 3 bases and J shorter by 8 bases, with the junction holding 7 bases beyond the gene matches.